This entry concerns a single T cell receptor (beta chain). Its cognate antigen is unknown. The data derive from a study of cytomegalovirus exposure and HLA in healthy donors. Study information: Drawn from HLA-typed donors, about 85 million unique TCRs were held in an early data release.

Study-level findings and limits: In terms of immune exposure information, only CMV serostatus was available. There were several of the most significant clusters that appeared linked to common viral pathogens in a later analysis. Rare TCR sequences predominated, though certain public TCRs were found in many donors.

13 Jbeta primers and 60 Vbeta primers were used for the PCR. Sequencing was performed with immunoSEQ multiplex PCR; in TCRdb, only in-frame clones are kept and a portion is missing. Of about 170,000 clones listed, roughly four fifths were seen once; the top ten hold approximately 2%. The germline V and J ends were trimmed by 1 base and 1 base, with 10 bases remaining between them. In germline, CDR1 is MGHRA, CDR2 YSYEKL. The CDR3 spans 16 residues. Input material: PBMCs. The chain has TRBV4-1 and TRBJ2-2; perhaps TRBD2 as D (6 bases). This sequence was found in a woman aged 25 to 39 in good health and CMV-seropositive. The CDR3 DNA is TGCGCCAGCAGCCAAGGAACTAGCATGAACACCGGGGAGCTGTTTTTT. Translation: CASSQGTSMNTGELFF.